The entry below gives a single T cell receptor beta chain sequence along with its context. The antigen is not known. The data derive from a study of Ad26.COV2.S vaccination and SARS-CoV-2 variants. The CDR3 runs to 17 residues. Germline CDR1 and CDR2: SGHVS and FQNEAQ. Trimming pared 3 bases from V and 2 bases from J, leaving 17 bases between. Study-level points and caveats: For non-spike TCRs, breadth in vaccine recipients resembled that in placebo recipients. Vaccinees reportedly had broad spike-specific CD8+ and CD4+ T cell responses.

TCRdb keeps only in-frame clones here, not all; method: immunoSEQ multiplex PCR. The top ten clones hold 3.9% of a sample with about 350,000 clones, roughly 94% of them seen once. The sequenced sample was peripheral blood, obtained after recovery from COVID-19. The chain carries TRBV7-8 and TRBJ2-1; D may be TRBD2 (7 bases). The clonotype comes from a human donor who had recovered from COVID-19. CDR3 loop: CASSFFFGGLAYNEQFF. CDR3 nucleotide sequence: TGTGCCAGCAGCTTTTTTTTCGGGGGGCTCGCCTACAATGAGCAGTTCTTC.